The 19 T cell receptor beta chains below come from one sample, sequenced in a study of T-cell memory formation after mild COVID-19. TCRdb analysed the 5' RACE reads with MiXCR anew, one entry per CDR3 protein. Among fewer than 300,000 distinct CDR3 sequences, over 15% were seen once, and the ten largest hold 22%. The specimen was PBMCs or a T cell subset sorted from them (not recorded which). All receptors derive from a man between 18 and 35 years old who had mild COVID-19 (a few samples of this study predate the infection). Cell type and time point are not known.

J is TRBJ2-7 and V is TRBV12-3 or TRBV12-4; 9 nucleotides match TRBD1. The CDR3 consists of 16 residues. V was pared by 6 bases and J by 0 bases, with 9 bases of the junction left unmatched. The CDR3 region has the DNA TGTGCCAGCAGCCCCGTAGGGACAGGGAGCTCCTACGAGCAGTACTTC. It is translated as CASSPVGTGSSYEQYF.

This clonotype has just a few counts. The gene calls are TRBV24-1 and TRBJ2-3; TRBD1 matches at 9 bases. The CDR3 loop spans 16 amino acids. V was clipped by 5 bases and J by 2 bases; unmatched bases: 7. Germline V gene lookup returns CDR1 KGHDR and CDR2 SFDVKD. The CDR3 sequence is CATSGSDRGITDTQYF. The CDR3 region has the DNA TGTGCCACCAGTGGATCGGACAGGGGCATCACAGATACGCAGTATTTT.

The CDR3 DNA sequence: TGTGCCAGCAGCGCTGACAGGGGAAACACCATATATTTT. Protein: CASSADRGNTIYF. The chain carries TRBV9 and TRBJ1-3; a weak D match, TRBD1 (6 bases). Germline lookup yields CDR1 SGDLS and CDR2 YYNGEE. The CDR3 has 13 amino acids. With 3 bases removed from V and 4 bases from J, the gap between germline ends came to 8 bases.

Only one count was recorded for this clonotype. The chain joins TRBV7-2 to TRBJ2-3; TRBD2 aligns across 9 bases. Germline V gene sequence: CDR1 SGHTA, CDR2 FQGNSA. This CDR3 has 16 amino acids. Germline trimming cut 1 base from V and 7 bases from J; bases unmatched to any gene: 9. The CDR3 here is CASSLGGGGALNTQYF. The CDR3 nucleotides read TGTGCCAGCAGCTTAGGCGGCGGGGGGGCCCTAAATACGCAGTATTTT.

This clonotype was counted at least ten times. The chain links TRBV4-1 to TRBJ1-2, with 8 bases fitting TRBD1. Looked up from germline, CDR1 is MGHRA and CDR2 is YSYEKL. The V segment lost 4 bases and the J segment 6 bases; nucleotides outside the gene matches: 16. The CDR3 has 17 amino acids. The CDR3 is CASSPDGGQGALHGYTF. CDR3 coding DNA: TGCGCCAGCAGCCCAGATGGAGGACAGGGTGCTCTCCATGGCTACACCTTC.

This clonotype has a handful of counts. The chain is built from TRBV30 and TRBJ2-2; TRBD2 matches 7 bases. The CDR3 covers 16 residues. CDR1 and CDR2 (germline): GTSNPN, SVGIG (reference sequence). J lost 0 bases, V lost 7 bases, and 11 bases had no gene match. CDR3 sequence (DNA): TGTGCCTCCGATTTCCGGGGGGTAGCGAACACCGGGGAGCTGTTTTTT. Amino acids: CASDFRGVANTGELFF.

This sequence joins TRBV5-6 and TRBJ1-6; 8 bases match TRBD1. Per germline, CDR1 SGHDT and CDR2 YYEEEE. Trimming at V came to 6 bases and at J to 9 bases, leaving 17 bases not matched to a gene. The CDR3 contains 17 residues. CDR3 nucleotide sequence: TGTGCCAGCACCGATGGGGTGCCGGACAGGGTCTCTTCACCCCTCCACTTT. This encodes CASTDGVPDRVSSPLHF.

This clonotype has a handful of counts. The chain recombines TRBV7-3 with TRBJ2-2, with D possibly matching TRBD2 (6 bases). Germline CDR1 reads SGHTA; CDR2 reads FQGTGA. The CDR3 loop spans 14 amino acids. V was clipped by 6 bases and J by 6 bases, with 14 bases between them. CDR3 in amino acids: CASRPASEAGELFF. The CDR3 DNA follows: TGTGCCAGCAGGCCAGCTAGCGAAGCCGGGGAGCTGTTTTTT.

This clonotype is a singleton in its sample. The chain joins TRBV7-9 to TRBJ2-3, with TRBD1 matching 8 bases. CDR3 length equals 16 residues. Germline CDR1 SEHNR, CDR2 FQNEAQ (reference sequence). The V segment lost 4 bases and the J segment 2 bases; nucleotides outside the gene matches: 8. CDR3 coding DNA: TGTGCCAGCAGCTCGCCCCAGGGGGCGAACACAGATACGCAGTATTTT. It yields the protein CASSSPQGANTDTQYF. Drawing the rest from reference TRBV7-9 and TRBJ2-3, the complete variable domain is DTGVSQNPRHKITKRGQNVTFRCDPISEHNRLYWYRQTLGQGPEFLTYFQNEAQLEKSRLLSDRFSAERPKGSFSTLEIQRTEQGDSAMYLCASSSPQGANTDTQYFGPGTRLTVL.

The chain uses TRBV12-3 or TRBV12-4 and TRBJ2-5; 7 bases agree with TRBD2. J gave up 4 bases and V 6 bases, and 5 bases lay outside the gene matches. CDR3 size: 13 residues. Here the CDR3 DNA reads TGTGCCAGCAGGTCGGGAGGAAGAGAGACCCAGTACTTC. Translation gives CASRSGGRETQYF.

The chain links TRBV12-3 or TRBV12-4 to TRBJ2-4; D is ambiguous. Trimming left V 5 bases short and J 0 bases short, with 14 bases between. The CDR3 totals 16 residues. The CDR3 is CASSPPASRAKNIQYF. CDR3 in DNA: TGTGCCAGCAGTCCCCCAGCGAGCAGAGCCAAAAACATTCAGTACTTC.

J is TRBJ1-1 and V is TRBV29-1; 7 bases fit TRBD1. There are 10 residues in the CDR3. Germline CDR1 and CDR2: SQVTM and ANQGSEA. V gave up 4 bases and J gave up 11 bases; unmatched junction bases: 4. This CDR3 is CSVGDSPAFF. The DNA for the CDR3 is TGCAGCGTTGGGGACAGTCCCGCTTTCTTT.

This chain uses TRBV19 with TRBJ2-1; 9 nucleotides match TRBD1. CDR1 LNHDA and CDR2 SQIVND come from the germline V gene (reference sequence). The CDR3 is 15 residues long. With V trimmed by 5 bases and J by 9 bases, 11 bases remained unmatched. CDR3 sequence: CASSLGGQGRSEQFF. CDR3 DNA sequence: TGTGCCAGTAGTTTGGGGGGACAGGGACGGAGTGAGCAGTTCTTC. The variable domain in full, with the rest retrieved from reference TRBV19 and TRBJ2-1, is DGGITQSPKYLFRKEGQNVTLSCEQNLNHDAMYWYRQDPGQGLRLIYYSQIVNDFQKGDIAEGYSVSREKKESFPLTVTSAQKNPTAFYLCASSLGGQGRSEQFFGPGTRLTVL.

The chain links TRBV6-5 to TRBJ1-5; D might be TRBD1 (5 bases). The CDR3 extends over 13 amino acids. Germline V lookup: CDR1 MNHEY, CDR2 SVGAGI. V lost 6 bases and J 6 bases, leaving 12 bases between the germline ends. CDR3 nucleotide sequence: TGTGCCAGCAGCCCGGGACGAAGTCAGCCCCAGCATTTT. This encodes CASSPGRSQPQHF.

This clonotype was seen a handful of times. The chain is built from TRBV10-3 and TRBJ2-5, with TRBD2 matching 11 bases. With 6 bases clipped from V and 5 bases from J, the junction kept 5 bases outside the gene matches. CDR1 and CDR2 (germline): ENHRY, SYGVKD. This CDR3 spans 14 amino acids. The CDR3 nucleotides read TGTGCCATCAGGGTACTAGCGGGGGATGAGACCCAGTACTTC. This encodes CAIRVLAGDETQYF.

In its sample, this clonotype was seen a few times. The CDR3 sequence is CASSLGSGTGVYEQYF. The CDR3 bases are TGTGCCAGCAGCTTAGGATCCGGGACAGGGGTCTACGAGCAGTACTTC. V gene TRBV7-6 combines with J gene TRBJ2-7; 10 bases line up with TRBD1. The CDR3 is made up of 16 amino acids. V trimming: 1 base; J trimming: 3 bases; junction bases outside the gene matches: 6. Germline CDR1 and CDR2: SGHVS and FNYEAQ.

This clonotype has only a few counts. Here the CDR3 DNA reads TGCAGTGCTAGAGTGACAGGGGACGAGCAGTACTTC. This sequence encodes CSARVTGDEQYF. The V gene is TRBV20-1, the J gene TRBJ2-7; 8 positions agree with TRBD1. The CDR3 has 12 residues. CDR1 DFQATT and CDR2 SNEGSKA come from the germline V gene (reference sequence). V was clipped by 1 base and J by 5 bases; unmatched bases: 1.

The V and J genes are TRBV6-2 or TRBV6-3 and TRBJ2-7, with unresolved D. This CDR3 has 11 residues. Germline V gives CDR1 MNHEY, CDR2 SVGEGT. V lost 8 bases, J lost 4 bases, and 9 bases lay in between. CDR3 region: CASLQDYEQYF. The CDR3, as DNA: TGTGCCAGCCTCCAGGATTACGAGCAGTACTTC.

This clonotype was recorded a few times. This chain joins TRBV12-3 or TRBV12-4 and TRBJ1-2, with D possibly TRBD1 on 5 matching bases. This CDR3 has 12 amino acids. V lost 7 bases, J lost 3 bases, and 9 bases lay in between. The CDR3, as DNA: TGTGCCAGCACCCCGGGGGACTATGGCTACACCTTC. Protein: CASTPGDYGYTF.